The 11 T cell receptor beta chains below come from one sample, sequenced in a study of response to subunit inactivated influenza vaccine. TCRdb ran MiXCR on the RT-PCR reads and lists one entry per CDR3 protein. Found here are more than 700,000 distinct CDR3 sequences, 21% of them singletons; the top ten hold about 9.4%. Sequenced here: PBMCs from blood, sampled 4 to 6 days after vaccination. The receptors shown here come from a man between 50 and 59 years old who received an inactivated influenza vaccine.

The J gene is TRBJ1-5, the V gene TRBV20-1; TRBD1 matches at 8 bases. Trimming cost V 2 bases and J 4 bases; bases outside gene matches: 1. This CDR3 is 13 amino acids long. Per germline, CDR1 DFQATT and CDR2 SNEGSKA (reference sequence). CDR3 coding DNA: TGCAGTGCTAGACAGGGGGCGAATCAGCCCCAGCATTTT. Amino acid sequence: CSARQGANQPQHF.

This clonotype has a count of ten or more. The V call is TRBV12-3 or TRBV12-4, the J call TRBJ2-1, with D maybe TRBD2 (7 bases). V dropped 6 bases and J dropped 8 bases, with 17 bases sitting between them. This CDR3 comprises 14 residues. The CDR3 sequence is CASRRGLRGDEQFF. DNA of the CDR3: TGTGCCAGCAGGCGGGGGCTCCGGGGCGATGAGCAGTTCTTC.

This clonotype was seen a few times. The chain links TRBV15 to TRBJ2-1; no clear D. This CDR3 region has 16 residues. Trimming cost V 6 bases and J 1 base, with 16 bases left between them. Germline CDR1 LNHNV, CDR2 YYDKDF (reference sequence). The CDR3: CATSGAPGRSYNEQFF. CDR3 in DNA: TGTGCCACCAGTGGAGCCCCTGGCAGGTCCTACAATGAGCAGTTCTTC.

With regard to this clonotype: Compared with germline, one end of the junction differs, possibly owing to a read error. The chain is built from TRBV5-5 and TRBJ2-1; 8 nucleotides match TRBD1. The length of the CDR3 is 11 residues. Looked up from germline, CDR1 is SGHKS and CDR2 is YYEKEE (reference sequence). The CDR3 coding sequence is TGTGCCAGCAGCCTCTCAGGGGGCCAGGTCTTC. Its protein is CASSLSGGQVF.

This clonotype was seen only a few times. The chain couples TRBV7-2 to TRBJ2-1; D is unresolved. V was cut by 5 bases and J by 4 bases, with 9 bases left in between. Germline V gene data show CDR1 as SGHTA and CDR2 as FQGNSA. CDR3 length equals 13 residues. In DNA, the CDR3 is TGTGCCAGCAGCCTCTACTTTTACAATGAGCAGTTCTTC. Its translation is CASSLYFYNEQFF.

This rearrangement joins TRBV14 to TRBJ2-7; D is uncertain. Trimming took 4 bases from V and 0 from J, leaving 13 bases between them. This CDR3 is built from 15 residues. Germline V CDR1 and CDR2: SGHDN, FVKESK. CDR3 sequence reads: CASSLQGYPSYEQYF. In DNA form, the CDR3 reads TGTGCCAGCAGCCTACAAGGGTACCCCTCCTACGAGCAGTACTTC.

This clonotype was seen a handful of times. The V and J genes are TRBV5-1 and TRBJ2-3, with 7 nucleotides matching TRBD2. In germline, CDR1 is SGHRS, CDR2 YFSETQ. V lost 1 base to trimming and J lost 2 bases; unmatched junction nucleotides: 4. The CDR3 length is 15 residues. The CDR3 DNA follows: TGCGCCAGCAGCTTGAGCGGGAACCCCACAGATACGCAGTATTTT. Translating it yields CASSLSGNPTDTQYF.

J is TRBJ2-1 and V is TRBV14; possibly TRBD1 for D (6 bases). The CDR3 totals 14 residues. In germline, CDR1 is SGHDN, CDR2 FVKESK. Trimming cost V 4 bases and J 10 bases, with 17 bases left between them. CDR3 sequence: CASSRIKGQPEQFF. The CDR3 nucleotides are TGTGCCAGCAGCCGCATAAAAGGACAGCCCGAGCAGTTCTTC.

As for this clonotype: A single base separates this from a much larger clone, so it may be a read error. The CDR3 loop is CASSPDLLYEQYF. The CDR3 DNA reads as TGTGCCAGCAGTCCGGATCTCCTCTACGAGCAGTACTTC. The gene calls are TRBV12-3 or TRBV12-4 and TRBJ2-7; no clear D. The V end lost 5 bases, the J end lost 3 bases, and 11 bases lay between the germline ends. This CDR3 has 13 residues.

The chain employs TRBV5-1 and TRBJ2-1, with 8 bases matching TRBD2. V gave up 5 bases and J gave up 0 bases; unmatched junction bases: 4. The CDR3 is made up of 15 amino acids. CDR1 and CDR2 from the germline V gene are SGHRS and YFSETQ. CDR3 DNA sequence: TGCGCCAGCAGTTATAGCGGGGTCTCCTACAATGAGCAGTTCTTC. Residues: CASSYSGVSYNEQFF.

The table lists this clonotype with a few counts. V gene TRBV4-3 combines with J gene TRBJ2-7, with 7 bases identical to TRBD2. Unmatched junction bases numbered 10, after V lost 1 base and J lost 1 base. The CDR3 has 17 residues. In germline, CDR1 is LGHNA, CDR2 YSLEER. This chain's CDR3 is CASSQALVSGVSYEQYF. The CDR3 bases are TGCGCCAGCAGCCAAGCTTTGGTGAGCGGGGTTTCCTACGAGCAGTACTTC.